A selection of T cell receptor beta chains follows, all from one sample in a study of blood T cell repertoires in COVID-19. Profiled with immunoSEQ multiplex PCR; TCRdb holds only in-frame clones, not every one. The table lists roughly 250,000 clones, 88% of them singletons. The sequenced sample consisted of PBMCs or T cells enriched from blood (not recorded which). Source of these receptors: a woman aged 50 to 60 who had recovered from COVID-19. The CDR3 runs from the conserved cysteine through the conserved F or W. Each record gives: CDR3 DNA, CDR3 protein, V gene, D gene, J gene, CDR3 length, clone size. A D gene is named only where the DNA matches it firmly. Only some rows state a clone size, as once, few, many or a class for expanded clones.

cdr3_nt: TGTGCCAGCAGCTCACGGACAGGGAGCACAGATACGCAGTATTTT
cdr3_aa: CASSSRTGSTDTQYF
v_call: TRBV7-9
d_call: TRBD1
j_call: TRBJ2-3
cdr3_length: 15
clone_size: NA

cdr3_nt: TGTGCCAGCAGTGTAAGACAGGGGGGTAACTATGGCTACACCTTC
cdr3_aa: CASSVRQGGNYGYTF
v_call: TRBV2
d_call: TRBD1
j_call: TRBJ1-2
cdr3_length: 15
clone_size: NA

cdr3_nt: TGTGCCAGCAGCGCGTACCGGGACAGGGCAGCCCGGACTGAAGCTTTCTTT
cdr3_aa: CASSAYRDRAARTEAFF
v_call: TRBV21-1
d_call: NA
j_call: TRBJ1-1
cdr3_length: 17
clone_size: once

cdr3_nt: TGTGCCAGCAGTCGAGAGGGCCCAGTCAATACGCAGTATTTT
cdr3_aa: CASSREGPVNTQYF
v_call: TRBV2
d_call: NA
j_call: TRBJ2-3
cdr3_length: 14
clone_size: NA

cdr3_nt: TGTGCCAGCAGCTCAAGCCGGGACAGAAGCTACGAGCAGTACTTC
cdr3_aa: CASSSSRDRSYEQYF
v_call: TRBV7-9
d_call: TRBD1
j_call: TRBJ2-7
cdr3_length: 15
clone_size: NA

cdr3_nt: TGCAGCGTTGAAGAGAATTCGGGGAACACTGAAGCTTTCTTT
cdr3_aa: CSVEENSGNTEAFF
v_call: TRBV29-1
d_call: NA
j_call: TRBJ1-1
cdr3_length: 14
clone_size: once

cdr3_nt: TGTGCCAGTAGTTCCCCTCCGCGAGTGTACGAGCAGTACTTC
cdr3_aa: CASSSPPRVYEQYF
v_call: TRBV19
d_call: NA
j_call: TRBJ2-7
cdr3_length: 14
clone_size: NA

cdr3_nt: TGTGCCAGCAGTTTTTTATCGCGGACTACTAGCTCTGGAAACACCATATATTTT
cdr3_aa: CASSFLSRTTSSGNTIYF
v_call: TRBV28
d_call: NA
j_call: TRBJ1-3
cdr3_length: 18
clone_size: NA

cdr3_nt: TGTGCCAGCAGCTTAGCCGGTGGTGCTAGCGGGAGACGTGAGCAGTTCTTC
cdr3_aa: CASSLAGGASGRREQFF
v_call: TRBV7-8
d_call: TRBD2
j_call: TRBJ2-1
cdr3_length: 17
clone_size: NA

cdr3_nt: TGTGCCTGGAGTCCTAAGGAGACCCAGTACTTC
cdr3_aa: CAWSPKETQYF
v_call: TRBV30
d_call: NA
j_call: TRBJ2-5
cdr3_length: 11
clone_size: NA

cdr3_nt: TGTGCCAGCAGTAAACTAGCGGGAGGGCGGGGTGAGCAGTTCTTC
cdr3_aa: CASSKLAGGRGEQFF
v_call: TRBV6-4
d_call: TRBD2
j_call: TRBJ2-1
cdr3_length: 15
clone_size: once

cdr3_nt: TGTGCCAGCAGTTCCCCTGTGGGAGGCCCCAGGGAGCAGTACTTC
cdr3_aa: CASSSPVGGPREQYF
v_call: TRBV28
d_call: NA
j_call: TRBJ2-7
cdr3_length: 15
clone_size: NA